Listed below are T cell receptor beta chains from one sample, sequenced in a study of long-term antiretroviral therapy in people with HIV. Here immunoSEQ multiplex PCR was the method, and the copy in TCRdb shows in-frame clones only, minus some. The sample includes tens of thousands of clones, around 85% seen only once; the top ten take under 9.5%. Sequenced here: unsorted PBMCs, sampled 2.3 years after starting antiretroviral therapy. The receptors were gathered from a man in his forties with HIV. Both conserved end residues are part of each CDR3. Each record gives: V gene, J gene, D gene, CDR3 DNA, CDR3 protein. A D gene is named only where the DNA matches it firmly.

TRBV10-3	TRBJ2-7	.	TGTGCCACCGGTCGAGGGGACGAGCAGTACTTC	CATGRGDEQYF
TRBV11-2	TRBJ1-1	.	TGTGCCAGCAGCCGAAATGGAGTAAAAGGGACTGAAGCTTTCTTT	CASSRNGVKGTEAFF
TRBV21-1	TRBJ2-6	.	TGTGCCAGCAGCAAAGGACAGGGTAGCTCTGGGGCCAACGTCCTGACTTTC	CASSKGQGSSGANVLTF
TRBV27	TRBJ2-7	.	TGTGCCAGCAGTTTATTCGCAGGGATATACGAGCAGTACTTC	CASSLFAGIYEQYF
TRBV15	TRBJ2-5	.	TGTGCCACCAGCAGGGCCAGGGTGAAAGAGACCCAGTACTTC	CATSRARVKETQYF
TRBV5-4	TRBJ2-7	TRBD2	TGTGCCAGCAGCCCAGGGACTAGAGGCAACGAGCAGTACTTC	CASSPGTRGNEQYF
TRBV7-9	TRBJ2-2	.	TGTGCCAGCAGCTTAGACAGGGAATTGAACACCGGGGAGCTGTTTTTT	CASSLDRELNTGELFF
TRBV7-9	TRBJ2-2	.	TGTGCCAGCAGCTTAGGCAGATGGAACACCGGGGAGCTGTTTTTT	CASSLGRWNTGELFF
TRBV19	TRBJ1-5	.	TGTGCCAGTAGTACGGAACGGCAGGGACGGCAGCCCCAGCATTTT	CASSTERQGRQPQHF
TRBV5-1	TRBJ1-1	.	TGCGCCAGCAGCTTGGCCGGACCCGGGGCTGAAGCTTTCTTT	CASSLAGPGAEAFF
TRBV5-6	TRBJ2-7	.	TGTGCCAGCAGCCCCGGTGGCAGCTACGAGCAGTACTTC	CASSPGGSYEQYF
TRBV7-3	TRBJ2-3	TRBD1	TGTGCCAGCAGCTCGACAGGGGTTAGCACAGATACGCAGTATTTT	CASSSTGVSTDTQYF
TRBV9	TRBJ2-5	.	TGTGCCAGCAGCGTAGGAGGAGGAAGTTGGCAAGAGACCCAGTACTTC	CASSVGGGSWQETQYF
TRBV27	TRBJ2-7	TRBD1	TGTGCCAGCAGTCCGAAACAGGGGCTACAGCAGTACTTC	CASSPKQGLQQYF
TRBV19	TRBJ1-1	TRBD1	TGTGCCAGTTCTAGAGGTAAGGGGGCAGAGACTGAAGCTTTCTTT	CASSRGKGAETEAFF
TRBV2	TRBJ2-1	.	TGTGCCAGCACACGTAATCATGAGCAGTTCTTC	CASTRNHEQFF
TRBV6-5	TRBJ2-1	TRBD2	TGTGCCAGCAGTTTTCGTAGCGGGAGAGGTTACAATGAGCAGTTCTTC	CASSFRSGRGYNEQFF
TRBV10-3	TRBJ1-3	.	TGTGCCATCAGTGAAACCAGAATTTTCTCTGGAAACACCATATATTTT	CAISETRIFSGNTIYF
TRBV19	TRBJ1-2	.	TGTGCCAGCAGGGACCTGGGGAGAGATTCTAACTATGGCTACACCTTC	CASRDLGRDSNYGYTF
TRBV6-1	TRBJ1-5	.	TGTGCCAGCAGTGAAGGCGCGGTCTATAGCAATCAGCCCCAGCATTTT	CASSEGAVYSNQPQHF
TRBV7-9	TRBJ2-7	.	TGTGCCAGCAGCTTAGGGGGTGCCGACGAGCAGTACTTC	CASSLGGADEQYF
TRBV7-9	TRBJ1-5	.	TGTGCCAGCAGCTCCCTGGGGAGCAATCAGCCCCAGCATTTT	CASSSLGSNQPQHF
TRBV18	TRBJ2-2	TRBD1	TGTGCCAGCTCACCACCGAATGCAGTTGGCGCAGGGGGCACCGGGGAGCCGTTTTTT	CASSPPNAVGAGGTGEPFF